The source of this T cell receptor (beta chain) is a study of long-term antiretroviral therapy in people with HIV. Trimming pared 2 bases from V and 1 base from J, leaving 9 bases between. CDR1 MNHEY and CDR2 SVGAGI come from the germline V gene. The CDR3 has 14 amino acids. A v3.0 immunoSEQ assay was performed at survey level. The method was immunoSEQ multiplex PCR; TCRdb's version includes in-frame clones alone and lacks a portion of them. The table has about 29,000 clones, about 93% seen once. The chain joins TRBV6-5 to TRBJ2-7; D ambiguous. Sequencing was performed on unsorted PBMCs, taken 6.2 years after starting antiretroviral therapy. The receptor was derived from a man aged 35 to 55 with HIV. This CDR3 reads CASSYRAESYEQYF. The CDR3 nucleotides are TGTGCCAGCAGTTACAGGGCAGAATCCTACGAGCAGTACTTC.